The clone carrying this TCR beta chain has just a few counts. This specimen comes from a study of T cells in Graves' hyperthyroidism and ophthalmopathy. TCR beta CDR3 sequences were amplified from RNA transcripts. The primer set for the first-round RT-PCR of the TCR CDR3 was HTBI. TCRdb recomputed calls from the multiplex PCR reads with MiXCR, one row per CDR3 protein. The sample lists approximately 600,000 distinct CDR3 sequences; about 14% were seen once. Active moderate-to-severe ophthalmopathy, Clinical Activity Score at least 3, NOSPECS at least 4, under 3 months' duration. Exclusion of a patient resulted from uncontrolled infection, other autoimmune disease, pregnancy or lactation. Diagnosing involved the use of clinical symptoms, serum thyroxine and TRAb, thyroid ultrasound and orbital computed tomography. This clonotype originated in a woman aged 18 to 35 with Graves' ophthalmopathy. The sample taken for sequencing was blood.

CDR3 nucleotide sequence: TGTGCCAGCAGCTTCGGAGGGATAATTCCCTACGAGCAGTACTTC. As protein: CASSFGGIIPYEQYF. The chain uses TRBV13 and TRBJ2-7; the D gene is possibly TRBD2 (6 bases). Germline V gene data show CDR1 as PRHDT and CDR2 as FYEKMQ (reference sequence). V was shortened by 3 bases and J by 2 bases, with 14 bases between the two germline ends. CDR3 length equals 15 residues.